The source of this T cell receptor (beta chain) is a study of blood T cell repertoires in COVID-19 (dated by TCRdb to about 2020). Describing the broader study: Collaborator samples came from the United States, Italy and Spain and covered acute and convalescent phases of COVID-19. Subjects who had been exposed to COVID-19, were actively infected with it, or had recovered from it provided the deeply sampled blood TCRbeta repertoires that made up the dataset. Samples came from the ongoing ImmuneRACE study (first 160 participants) plus 1,254 subjects from 6 global collaborators. The repertoires were made available in a free public database intended to serve as a resource for research on the immune response to SARS-CoV-2. HLA class I and class II types, where available, came from metadata supplied by the sample provider rather than from assay-based typing. The sample metadata nearly always contained a de-identified subject ID, COVID-19 status, age in years and sex. The material from the prospective study consisted of cDNA or gDNA derived from T cells, B-cell-depleted T cells, or PBMCs.

TCRbeta CDR3 regions were amplified from genomic DNA by means of the immunoSEQ Assay, a bias-controlled multiplex PCR. Processing in the source paper ran as follows. The number of nucleated cells in each sample was estimated from the amplification of reference gene primers within the assay. To quantify the absolute abundance of each unique TCRbeta CDR3 rearrangement, sequence reads were collapsed and filtered. Productive Simpson clonality was computed per sample as the square root of Simpson's diversity index over productive rearrangements. TCRdb holds this immuneACCESS table with in-frame rearrangements only. Some clones are missing; in checked studies, unresolved V genes explain under half, and the rest has no known cause. The D gene and trimming were derived from the DNA, and the V and J assignments and clone size from that table. The sample table shows roughly 100,000 clones, and 85% to 90% are seen once. The ten largest clones capture 5% to 6.5% of the sample.

Trimming leaves V shorter by 6 bases and J shorter by 1 base, with the junction holding 6 bases beyond the gene matches. Taken from the germline V gene (reference sequence), the CDR1 and CDR2 loops are MNHEY and SMNVEV. The CDR3 numbers 14 residues from cysteine through phenylalanine. Of the read, only the CDR3 DNA is kept; its 42 bases are in frame from base 1. Concerning this clone: Its recognized antigen is unknown. No base-level quality is on record; no much larger clone is a single base apart.

General conclusions and limits of the study: The amount of clinical and demographic metadata varied by source and participant and was provided uncurated.

Collaborating institutions collected whole blood in K2EDTA tubes following their own protocols. Collaborator samples were shipped for TCRbeta analysis as frozen whole blood, isolated PBMCs, or DNA extracted from either sample type. Sequenced material: peripheral blood. This sequence originates from a human donor in a cohort sampled during active COVID-19. The rearranged segments are TRBV27 and TRBJ2-7; 7 junctional bases match TRBD1. The CDR3 region reads CASRTGVGSYEQYF. At the DNA level, the sequence is TGTGCCAGCAGAACAGGGGTTGGTTCCTACGAGCAGTACTTC.